The rows below give T cell receptor beta chains drawn from one sample of a study of T cell clones after liver transplantation. Generated by immunoSEQ multiplex PCR, the TCRdb table keeps only in-frame clones and is missing some. The sample includes some 80,000 clones, around 80% seen only once; the top ten take 2.1%. The sample was CD4+ T cells from blood, taken about 50 months after liver transplant. The receptors stem from a human patient who received a liver transplant. The T cells may come from the graft donor. Both conserved end residues are part of each CDR3. A D gene is named only where the DNA matches it firmly. Clone size is not always given. Where it is, it says once, few, many or a class for expanded clones.

TRBJ2-5	few	15	TRBV4-1	.	CASSQDPTSFETQYF	TGCGCCAGCAGCCAAGATCCCACTAGCTTTGAGACCCAGTACTTC
TRBJ2-3	.	15	TRBV5-1	TRBD2	CASKPIAGVKDTQYF	TGCGCCAGCAAACCGATAGCGGGAGTTAAAGATACGCAGTATTTT
TRBJ1-1	.	16	TRBV5-1	.	CASSVNVLGPDTEAFF	TGCGCCAGCAGCGTAAACGTCCTGGGACCCGACACTGAAGCTTTCTTT
TRBJ1-5	once	14	TRBV14	.	CASSQIGTHQPQHF	TGTGCCAGCAGCCAAATCGGGACTCATCAGCCCCAGCATTTT
TRBJ2-7	few	12	TRBV18	.	CASSPTTYEQYF	TGTGCCAGCTCACCAACTACCTACGAGCAGTACTTC
TRBJ2-7	.	13	TRBV7-9	.	CASSLLSPYEQYF	TGTGCCAGCAGCCTCCTGTCACCCTACGAGCAGTACTTC
TRBJ2-6	.	14	TRBV2	.	CASSPDAGANVLTF	TGTGCCAGCAGTCCGGACGCTGGGGCCAACGTCCTGACTTTC
TRBJ1-5	few	13	TRBV19	.	CASSSSGDQPQHF	TGTGCCAGTAGTTCGTCGGGGGATCAGCCCCAGCATTTT
TRBJ2-7	.	12	TRBV6-1	.	CASRGGANEQYF	TGTGCCAGCAGGGGAGGTGCCAACGAGCAGTACTTC
TRBJ1-1	.	14	TRBV5-1	TRBD1	CASSSRQGQAEAFF	TGCGCCAGCAGCTCAAGACAGGGTCAAGCTGAAGCTTTCTTT
TRBJ2-3	.	17	TRBV5-1	TRBD2	CASSYLPGTSGGDTQYF	TGCGCCAGCAGCTACCTACCCGGGACTAGCGGGGGAGATACGCAGTATTTT
TRBJ1-1	once	14	TRBV5-1	.	CASSLDPGNTEAFF	TGCGCCAGCAGCTTGGATCCTGGAAACACTGAAGCTTTCTTT
TRBJ2-3	.	17	TRBV7-2	TRBD2	CASSFFPTSGGADTQYF	TGTGCCAGCAGCTTTTTTCCGACTAGCGGGGGGGCAGATACGCAGTATTTT
TRBJ2-5	.	14	TRBV5-1	.	CASSLDLLQETQYF	TGCGCCAGCAGCTTGGACCTGCTACAAGAGACCCAGTACTTC
TRBJ1-6	.	15	TRBV12-5	.	CASGWTADLNSPLHF	TGTGCTAGTGGATGGACGGCGGATCTAAATTCACCCCTCCACTTT
TRBJ1-5	once	15	TRBV7-3	.	CASSPTGSPNQPQHF	TGTGCCAGCAGTCCTACCGGCAGTCCGAATCAGCCCCAGCATTTT
TRBJ1-1	once	15	TRBV25-1	.	CASREPRGADTEAFF	TGTGCCAGCAGAGAGCCCCGGGGGGCGGACACTGAAGCTTTCTTT
TRBJ2-3	few	14	TRBV28	.	CASLGGFGTDTQYF	TGTGCCAGCCTGGGGGGCTTCGGCACAGATACGCAGTATTTT
TRBJ2-1	.	15	TRBV5-4	.	CASSLVLYPYNEQFF	TGTGCCAGCAGCTTGGTCCTATATCCCTACAATGAGCAGTTCTTC
TRBJ2-7	.	14	TRBV28	.	CASIKPGRSYEQYF	TGTGCCAGCATTAAACCGGGACGGTCGTACGAGCAGTACTTC
TRBJ1-1	few	14	TRBV4-1	.	CASRGLTVNTEAFF	TGCGCCAGCAGGGGATTGACAGTGAACACTGAAGCTTTCTTT
TRBJ2-6	.	15	TRBV7-2	.	CASSLARSGANVLTF	TGTGCCAGCAGCTTAGCGCGTAGTGGGGCCAACGTCCTGACTTTC
TRBJ1-1	once	16	TRBV9	.	CASSRVKGARWTEAFF	TGTGCCAGCAGCCGAGTGAAAGGGGCGCGGTGGACTGAAGCTTTCTTT
TRBJ2-7	.	14	TRBV9	TRBD1	CASSPRTGVYEQYF	TGTGCCAGCAGCCCCCGGACAGGGGTATACGAGCAGTACTTC
TRBJ2-5	.	15	TRBV4-1	.	CASSQDRTTQETQYF	TGCGCCAGCAGCCAAGATAGGACTACCCAAGAGACCCAGTACTTC
TRBJ2-3	.	20	TRBV4-3	TRBD2	CASSQSWGLAGPKETDTQYF	TGCGCCAGCAGCCAATCATGGGGGCTAGCGGGACCAAAGGAGACAGATACGCAGTATTTT
TRBJ1-1	.	12	TRBV28	.	CASSGAMTEAFF	TGTGCCAGCAGCGGGGCAATGACTGAAGCTTTCTTT
TRBJ1-1	.	16	TRBV5-4	.	CASSLGGGLMNTEAFF	TGTGCCAGCAGCTTGGGCGGGGGGCTTATGAACACTGAAGCTTTCTTT
TRBJ2-7	.	11	TRBV6-1	.	CASNESRGQYF	TGTGCCAGCAATGAATCCCGAGGGCAGTACTTC
TRBJ1-5	once	15	TRBV21-1	.	CASSKLRTGYQPQHF	TGTGCCAGCAGCAAGCTAAGGACAGGGTATCAGCCCCAGCATTTT
TRBJ2-1	.	15	TRBV5-1	TRBD2	CASSTSASGEGEQFF	TGCGCCAGCAGCACCTCCGCTAGCGGCGAGGGTGAGCAGTTCTTC
TRBJ2-7	.	11	TRBV7-2	.	CASSRGNEQYF	TGTGCCAGCAGCCGGGGAAACGAGCAGTACTTC
TRBJ1-4	.	16	TRBV5-1	TRBD1	CASSLHGQVPNEKLFF	TGCGCCAGCAGCCTCCACGGACAGGTTCCTAATGAAAAACTGTTTTTT
TRBJ1-5	.	13	TRBV2	TRBD1	CASKGTGNQPQHF	TGTGCCAGCAAGGGGACAGGGAATCAGCCCCAGCATTTT
TRBJ2-1	.	13	TRBV29-1	.	CSVEPQPDNEQFF	TGCAGCGTCGAGCCCCAGCCCGACAATGAGCAGTTCTTC
TRBJ2-4	.	14	TRBV5-4	.	CASSQDVGGSIQYF	TGCGCCAGCAGCCAAGATGTAGGGGGGAGCATTCAGTACTTC
TRBJ2-5	.	14	TRBV5-4	TRBD2	CASRDAGEQETQYF	TGTGCCAGCAGGGATGCGGGGGAACAAGAGACCCAGTACTTC
TRBJ2-5	.	15	TRBV7-7	.	CASSLASGRQETQYF	TGTGCCAGCAGCTTAGCCTCGGGACGCCAAGAGACCCAGTACTTC
TRBJ2-3	.	15	TRBV12-5	.	CASGSKARVTDTQYF	TGTGCTAGTGGTTCGAAGGCGCGGGTCACAGATACGCAGTATTTT
TRBJ2-2	.	16	TRBV7-9	.	CASSPRDAVGTGELFF	TGTGCCAGCAGCCCTCGAGACGCGGTGGGGACCGGGGAGCTGTTTTTT
TRBJ2-6	.	16	TRBV7-9	.	CASSGRFRDGANVLTF	TGTGCCAGCAGCGGCCGTTTTCGGGACGGGGCCAACGTCCTGACTTTC
TRBJ1-3	.	14	TRBV5-4	.	CASSLDSSGNTIYF	TGTGCCAGCAGCTTGGACAGTTCAGGAAACACCATATATTTT
TRBJ1-6	once	14	TRBV28	.	CASNRPGRDSPLHF	TGTGCCAGCAATCGACCGGGCAGGGATTCACCCCTCCACTTT
TRBJ1-4	.	14	TRBV25-1	.	CASSEFGVREKLFF	TGTGCCAGCAGTGAATTTGGGGTGCGAGAAAAACTGTTTTTT
TRBJ1-5	.	15	TRBV7-2	.	CASSLGQISNQPQHF	TGTGCCAGCAGCTTAGGTCAGATTAGCAATCAGCCCCAGCATTTT
TRBJ2-5	.	15	TRBV9	TRBD2	CASSVEPGLAKTQYF	TGTGCCAGCAGCGTAGAACCGGGACTAGCAAAGACCCAGTACTTC
TRBJ1-2	.	16	TRBV28	.	CASITGGADSNYGYTF	TGTGCCAGCATCACGGGTGGGGCCGACAGCAACTATGGCTACACCTTC
TRBJ2-1	.	12	TRBV7-2	.	CASSPHPGEQFF	TGTGCCAGCAGCCCCCATCCTGGTGAGCAGTTCTTC
TRBJ2-3	.	15	TRBV7-2	.	CASSLGGSFTDTQYF	TGTGCCAGCAGCTTAGGGGGTAGTTTCACAGATACGCAGTATTTT
TRBJ2-1	.	16	TRBV9	.	CASSVEGRSSYNEQFF	TGTGCCAGCAGCGTAGAGGGCAGGAGCTCCTACAATGAGCAGTTCTTC
TRBJ2-2	.	16	TRBV9	TRBD2	CASSLGLAGSTGELFF	TGTGCCAGCAGCCTCGGACTAGCGGGGAGCACCGGGGAGCTGTTTTTT
TRBJ2-3	.	15	TRBV2	TRBD2	CASSKLAGGPDTQYF	TGTGCCAGCAGTAAACTAGCGGGAGGGCCCGATACGCAGTATTTT
TRBJ1-5	.	13	TRBV18	.	CASSPDRNQPQHF	TGTGCCAGCTCACCGGACAGAAATCAGCCCCAGCATTTT
TRBJ2-2	once	17	TRBV30	TRBD2	CAWTKGISGSHTGELFF	TGTGCCTGGACTAAGGGAATTAGCGGGAGCCACACCGGGGAGCTGTTTTTT
TRBJ2-1	.	14	TRBV5-4	.	CASSLDGGETEQFF	TGTGCCAGCAGCTTGGATGGCGGGGAAACCGAGCAGTTCTTC